This TCR beta chain originates from a study of PD-L1 blockade in urothelial cancer. Across the study: Blood analysis took place 3 weeks (second dose) and 6 weeks after treatment start. T cells numbered a median of roughly 150,000 in the blood samples.

Comment on this clone: Its antigen is currently unknown.

The CDR3 runs to 17 residues. Germline values: CDR1 SGDLS, CDR2 YYNGEE. V shed 6 bases and J 3 bases; nucleotides not matched to a gene: 15. Here immunoSEQ multiplex PCR was the method, and the copy in TCRdb shows in-frame clones only, minus some. The table includes approximately 45,000 clones, 82% detected once. Overall study findings and caveats: More expansion of tumor-associated blood clones, seen at 3 weeks, marked durable-benefit patients.

The sample's time point: pretreatment peripheral blood. Patient disease was locally advanced or metastatic urothelial carcinoma. The sequence came from a man between 50 and 59 years old with urothelial cancer. Sequenced here: PBMCs, sampled around atezolizumab (anti-PD-L1) treatment. The V call is TRBV9, the J call TRBJ2-3; 8 bases fit TRBD2. The CDR3 sequence is CASNHSPGREGTDTQYF. Written as DNA, the CDR3 is TGTGCCAGCAACCACTCCCCGGGACGGGAGGGAACAGATACGCAGTATTTT.